This paragraph reports one TCR beta chain. The length of the CDR3 is 15 residues. Germline V gene lookup returns CDR1 MDHEN and CDR2 SYDVKM. V lost 8 bases and J lost 5; bases outside the gene matches: 10. Clones were sequenced by immunoSEQ multiplex PCR, and TCRdb holds only the in-frame ones, with some missing. The table lists some 690,000 clones, about 92% of them singletons. This entry belongs to a study of shared clonotypes between healthy human individuals. The sequenced sample was memory CD8+ T cells from PBMCs. Described subset: CD45RO+ cells pooled with CCR7-negative TemRA cells. The receptor's source is a man between 18 and 35 years old in good health. Some clones in this sample may be carry-over from other donors' samples. The V and J genes are TRBV28 and TRBJ2-7, with 12 bases aligning to TRBD2. CDR3 region: CASPPLAGGPNEQYF. As DNA, the CDR3 is TGTGCCAGCCCCCCCCTAGCGGGAGGGCCTAACGAGCAGTACTTC.